This paragraph reports one TCR beta chain. Its specificity is unknown. These data are taken from a study of cytomegalovirus exposure and HLA in healthy donors. J was trimmed by 1 base and V by 4 bases; bases with no gene match: 6. This CDR3 is built from 15 residues. Germline V gene sequence: CDR1 LNHDA, CDR2 SQIVND (reference sequence). PCR employed 60 Vbeta and 13 Jbeta primers. Generated by immunoSEQ multiplex PCR, the TCRdb table keeps only in-frame clones and is missing some. The table has about 160,000 clones, roughly 70% seen once. Study-wide points: There was a cluster of highly shared sequence variants that was likely a sequencing artifact. The authors listed over 150 TCR beta chains as cytomegalovirus-associated.

This receptor was taken from a woman aged 45 to 65 in good health and CMV-seropositive. Sequences were obtained from PBMCs. The rearrangement links TRBV19 to TRBJ2-5; 7 bases map to TRBD1. DNA for the CDR3: TGTGCCAGTAGTACGGGACAGCTTGCCCAAGAGACCCAGTACTTC. The encoded protein is CASSTGQLAQETQYF.